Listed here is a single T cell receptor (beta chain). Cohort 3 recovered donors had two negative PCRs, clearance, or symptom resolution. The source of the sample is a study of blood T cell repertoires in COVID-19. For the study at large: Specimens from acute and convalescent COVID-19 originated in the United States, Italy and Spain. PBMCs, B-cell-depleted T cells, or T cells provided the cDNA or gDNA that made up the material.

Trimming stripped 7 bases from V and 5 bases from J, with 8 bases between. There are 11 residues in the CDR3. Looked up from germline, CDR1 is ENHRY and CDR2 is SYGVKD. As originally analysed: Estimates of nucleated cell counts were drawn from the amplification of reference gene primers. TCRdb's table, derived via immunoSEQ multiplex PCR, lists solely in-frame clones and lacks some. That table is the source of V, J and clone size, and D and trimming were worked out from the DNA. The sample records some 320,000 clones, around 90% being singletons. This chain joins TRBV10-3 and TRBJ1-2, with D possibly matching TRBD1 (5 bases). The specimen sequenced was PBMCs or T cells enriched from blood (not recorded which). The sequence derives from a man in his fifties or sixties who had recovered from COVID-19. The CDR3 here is CAIMGGYGYTF. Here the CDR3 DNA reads TGTGCCATCATGGGGGGGTATGGCTACACCTTC.